These T cell receptor beta chains were read from a single sample in a study of human T cells and chemical hapten exposure. MiXCR, applied by TCRdb to the RACE reads, yields one record per CDR3 protein. This table holds fewer than 140,000 distinct CDR3 sequences, less than 15% found once. The specimen was whole blood, collected in connection with sensitization to the hapten diphenylcyclopropenone (DPC). Receptor source: a woman aged 50 to 60 with alopecia areata. Some clones in this sample may be carry-over from other donors' samples. CDR3s include the opening cysteine and the closing phenylalanine or tryptophan. A D gene is named only where the DNA matches it firmly. Rows may omit the clone size; those that give it use once, few, many or a size class.

v_gene	abundance	d_gene	j_gene	CDR3aa	CDR3nt
TRBV7-2	many	TRBD1	TRBJ2-5	CASSFPDREETQYF	TGTGCCAGCAGCTTCCCAGACAGGGAAGAGACCCAGTACTTC
TRBV18	few	.	TRBJ2-5	CASSLYRPETQYF	TGTGCCAGCTCACTCTACCGCCCAGAGACCCAGTACTTC
TRBV12-3/TRBV12-4	few	.	TRBJ2-7	CASSSPAGVAYEQYF	TGTGCCAGCAGCTCACCCGCAGGGGTAGCGTACGAGCAGTACTTC
TRBV4-1	few	.	TRBJ1-5	CASSQDSLGGQPQHF	TGCGCCAGCAGCCAAGATTCCTTGGGGGGTCAGCCCCAGCATTTT
TRBV5-1	.	.	TRBJ2-7	CASSSGDRSSYEQYF	TGCGCCAGCAGCTCGGGGGACCGGAGCTCCTACGAGCAGTACTTC
TRBV10-3	few	TRBD1	TRBJ1-1	CAIGQGMNTEAFF	TGTGCCATCGGACAGGGGATGAACACTGAAGCTTTCTTT
TRBV11-2	.	TRBD2	TRBJ2-3	CASSVHPGGGVTDTQYF	TGTGCCAGCAGCGTTCACCCCGGCGGGGGAGTCACAGATACGCAGTATTTT
TRBV10-3	many	.	TRBJ1-2	CAITTDATQRGYTF	TGTGCCATCACTACCGACGCGACGCAGCGTGGCTACACCTTC
TRBV27	few	TRBD2	TRBJ2-3	CATNRRGKSDTQYF	TGTGCCACCAACCGGCGGGGGAAATCAGATACGCAGTATTTT
TRBV6-1	many	.	TRBJ2-7	CASSLQDYMTSNSYEQYF	TGTGCCAGCAGTCTCCAAGACTATATGACCTCTAACAGCTACGAGCAGTACTTC
TRBV4-2	.	.	TRBJ1-1	CASTTKRYTEAFF	TGTGCCAGCACCACGAAGCGGTACACTGAAGCTTTCTTT
TRBV6-1	.	TRBD1	TRBJ1-2	CASSEPTFGQVSYGYTF	TGTGCCAGCAGTGAACCAACCTTTGGACAGGTCAGCTATGGCTACACCTTC
TRBV3-1	many	.	TRBJ1-2	CASSQDLRAQSRGGYTF	TGTGCCAGCAGCCAAGATCTCAGGGCCCAGAGTAGGGGTGGCTACACCTTC
TRBV19	few	.	TRBJ1-4	CASSMDEKLFF	TGTGCCAGTAGTATGGATGAAAAACTGTTTTTT
TRBV28	.	.	TRBJ2-7	CASFPLGAPTGHEQYF	TGTGCCAGCTTCCCCTTAGGGGCCCCCACCGGCCACGAGCAGTACTTC
TRBV29-1	few	.	TRBJ2-7	CSVEWSHLPSYEQYF	TGCAGCGTCGAGTGGTCGCATTTACCCTCCTACGAGCAGTACTTC
TRBV5-1	few	TRBD1	TRBJ1-1	CASRGTGTEAFF	TGCGCCAGCAGGGGGACAGGGACTGAAGCTTTCTTT
TRBV4-3	.	.	TRBJ2-7	CASSQDWDGHLDEQYF	TGCGCCAGCAGCCAAGACTGGGACGGGCATTTGGACGAGCAGTACTTC
TRBV7-8	few	TRBD1	TRBJ2-7	CASSSRTGVREQYF	TGTGCCAGCAGCTCCAGGACAGGGGTCAGGGAGCAGTACTTC
TRBV20-1	few	.	TRBJ1-4	CSASTGPNEKLFF	TGCAGTGCGAGCACGGGACCGAATGAAAAACTGTTTTTT
TRBV6-1	few	.	TRBJ2-2	CASRDYTGELFF	TGTGCCAGCAGAGATTACACCGGGGAGCTGTTTTTT
TRBV29-1	.	.	TRBJ1-2	CSVEAADNYGYTF	TGCAGCGTTGAAGCGGCAGACAACTATGGCTACACCTTC
TRBV6-5	few	TRBD1	TRBJ1-4	CASSSLGQANEKLFF	TGTGCCAGCAGTTCCCTGGGACAGGCTAATGAAAAACTGTTTTTT
TRBV10-3	few	.	TRBJ2-3	CAISSEGRTDTQYF	TGTGCCATCAGTTCCGAGGGCCGCACAGATACGCAGTATTTT
TRBV9	many	TRBD1	TRBJ1-1	CASSAKLDRHTEAFF	TGTGCCAGCAGCGCTAAATTGGACAGGCACACTGAAGCTTTCTTT
TRBV6-2/TRBV6-3	.	.	TRBJ2-2	CASSYSRRGSTGELFF	TGTGCCAGCAGTTACTCTCGTCGGGGGAGCACCGGGGAGCTGTTTTTT
TRBV28	.	.	TRBJ2-7	CASSPGGREKSEQYF	TGTGCCAGCAGCCCCGGGGGCCGGGAGAAAAGCGAGCAGTACTTC
TRBV19	many	.	TRBJ1-4	CASSHLTAATNEKLFF	TGTGCCAGTAGTCATCTGACCGCCGCAACTAATGAAAAACTGTTTTTT
TRBV6-5	.	.	TRBJ1-1	CASSPSGGGNTEAFF	TGTGCCAGCAGTCCCTCTGGAGGCGGCAACACTGAAGCTTTCTTT
TRBV6-2/TRBV6-3	.	TRBD1	TRBJ2-3	CASSLRDRLSSTDTQYF	TGTGCCAGCAGTCTACGGGACAGGCTGTCTAGCACAGATACGCAGTATTTT
TRBV7-9	many	.	TRBJ1-5	CASSFPNQPQHF	TGTGCCAGCAGCTTCCCCAATCAGCCCCAGCATTTT
TRBV7-2	many	.	TRBJ2-7	CASSFPGSYEQYF	TGTGCCAGCAGCTTTCCCGGGAGCTACGAGCAGTACTTC
TRBV10-1	few	TRBD1	TRBJ1-3	CATRQGSSLFSGNTIYF	TGCGCCACCCGACAGGGCTCCTCCTTATTCTCTGGAAACACCATATATTTT
TRBV28	many	.	TRBJ2-4	CASSSPPGDGDIQYF	TGTGCCAGCAGTTCCCCTCCCGGTGATGGGGACATTCAGTACTTC
TRBV12-3/TRBV12-4	.	.	TRBJ2-7	CASSSVGTAAYEQYF	TGTGCCAGCAGTTCCGTAGGGACGGCCGCCTACGAGCAGTACTTC
TRBV19	.	.	TRBJ1-1	CASISGGNTEAFF	TGTGCCAGTATATCGGGGGGGAACACTGAAGCTTTCTTT
TRBV7-9	.	.	TRBJ1-2	CASSPRRGAEYGYTF	TGTGCCAGCAGCCCACGAAGGGGCGCCGAATATGGCTACACCTTC
TRBV3-1	few	.	TRBJ2-5	CASSQDASRTQYF	TGTGCCAGCAGCCAAGATGCCAGTAGGACCCAGTACTTC
TRBV7-2	many	TRBD2	TRBJ2-1	CASSFNFVLAGGDNEQFF	TGTGCCAGCAGCTTCAATTTCGTTCTAGCGGGAGGAGACAATGAGCAGTTCTTC
TRBV18	.	.	TRBJ1-1	CASSPGSMGRNTEAFF	TGTGCCAGCTCCCCAGGCTCCATGGGGAGGAACACTGAAGCTTTCTTT
TRBV28	few	.	TRBJ2-1	CAISPRGSFEQFF	TGTGCCATCTCGCCCCGTGGGAGCTTTGAGCAGTTCTTC
TRBV7-2	.	.	TRBJ2-5	CASSSLRETQYF	TGTGCCAGCAGCTCCCTGAGGGAGACCCAGTACTTC
TRBV27	.	.	TRBJ2-7	CASSLTGSYEQYF	TGTGCCAGCAGTTTAACAGGGTCCTACGAGCAGTACTTC
TRBV19	.	.	TRBJ2-7	CASSIDGVSYEQYF	TGTGCCAGTAGTATAGATGGGGTCTCCTACGAGCAGTACTTC
TRBV28	few	.	TRBJ1-5	CASSLFRTDQPQHF	TGTGCCAGCAGTTTATTCAGGACGGATCAGCCCCAGCATTTT
TRBV13	few	.	TRBJ1-3	CASSRAFDSGNTIYF	TGTGCCAGCAGCAGGGCATTCGACTCTGGAAACACCATATATTTT
TRBV10-3	many	TRBD1	TRBJ2-1	CATRGTGYNEQFF	TGTGCCACCCGCGGGACAGGCTACAATGAGCAGTTCTTC
TRBV29-1	few	TRBD1	TRBJ1-5	CSVRTGDSNQPQHF	TGCAGCGTCAGGACAGGGGATAGCAATCAGCCCCAGCATTTT